The clone carrying this TCR beta chain has just a few counts. What it recognizes is unknown. During its preparation, the TCRbeta library received unique molecular identifiers. TCRdb used MiXCR to reprocess the PCR reads, holding one entry per CDR3 protein. The sample has some 460,000 distinct CDR3 sequences; about a sixth are singletons. This specimen comes from a study of T-cell reconstitution after alpha-beta-depleted transplantation in children. Study-level results: There were some patients whose high TCRbeta diversity at day 60 came from surviving recipient T cells and thymic progenitors. It was reported that alpha-beta T cells came from several hundred expanded graft clones (about two months after transplant). Newly produced T cells mostly provided counts and TCRbeta diversity after one year, as hyperexpanded clones declined.

This CDR3 is 15 amino acids long. In germline, CDR1 is SNHLY, CDR2 FYNNEI. With 4 bases removed from V and 4 bases from J, the gap between germline ends came to 16 bases. The clonotype comes from a boy under three years old who had a stem cell transplant for Wiskott-Aldrich syndrome, so the T cells may come from the graft donor. This material consisted of PBMCs, mostly from graft donor cells, taken 360 days after TCRalphabeta/CD19-depleted stem cell transplant. The chain has TRBV2 and TRBJ2-5; D is unclear. The CDR3 region has the DNA TGTGCCAGCAGTGTTACTTCCTCGTGGAGAGAGACCCAGTACTTC. Protein product: CASSVTSSWRETQYF.